These 23 T cell receptor beta chains originate from one sample sequenced in a study of beta chain features in type 1 diabetes. Every isolated RNA sample was fully reverse transcribed, so sequencing captured expressed TCRB transcripts. Using immunoSEQ multiplex PCR, the repertoire was profiled, and TCRdb retains in-frame clones only, with some absent. Of under 450,000 clones in the sample, approximately 15% were seen once. Sequences were obtained from naive CD4+ T cells from blood. These TCRs come from a man aged 25-45 years in good health.

The chain links TRBV5-1 to TRBJ1-1; TRBD1 matches 8 bases. This CDR3 is built from 15 residues. The ends lost 4 bases at V and 4 bases at J; junction bases unmatched: 9. The germline V gene encodes CDR1 SGHRS and CDR2 YFSETQ. CDR3 coding DNA: TGCGCCAGCAGCGGACTGACAGGGGTGAGCACTGAAGCTTTCTTT. Translated: CASSGLTGVSTEAFF.

This clone was seen only a few times. V and J are TRBV9 and TRBJ2-3; no clear D. In germline, CDR1 is SGDLS, CDR2 YYNGEE. The CDR3 is 13 amino acids. Between the trimmed V and J ends, which lost 1 base and 2 bases, there was a span of 5 bases. The CDR3 sequence is CASSVSPTDTQYF. CDR3 sequence (DNA): TGTGCCAGCAGCGTATCACCCACAGATACGCAGTATTTT.

The V and J genes are TRBV29-1 and TRBJ1-2, with 9 bases lining up with TRBD1. The CDR3 is 13 amino acids. V shed 5 bases, J shed 2 bases, and the junction held 3 bases outside the gene matches. Germline V CDR1 and CDR2: SQVTM, ANQGSEA. CDR3: CSVSDRGNYGYTF. CDR3 in DNA: TGCAGCGTTTCGGACAGGGGAAACTATGGCTACACCTTC.

This clone was detected a few times. The chain has TRBV7-2 and TRBJ2-6; weak D call: TRBD2 (5 bases). This CDR3 is built from 16 residues. V dropped 5 bases and J dropped 0 bases, with 11 bases sitting between them. Germline CDR1 reads SGHTA; CDR2 reads FQGNSA. The chain's CDR3 is CASSLHRGSGANVLTF. CDR3 DNA sequence: TGTGCCAGCAGCCTCCACCGGGGCTCTGGGGCCAACGTCCTGACTTTC.

This clone turned up a few times. This chain links TRBV27 with TRBJ2-7; unclear D gene. CDR3 size: 14 residues. CDR1 and CDR2 (germline): MNHEY, SMNVEV (reference sequence). V shed 6 bases and J shed 7 bases, with 19 bases lying between them. The CDR3 coding sequence is TGTGCCAGCAGAAGAAACCGGGCCGCCCTGGAGCAGTACGTC. The encoded protein is CASRRNRAALEQYV.

Turning to this clone: Its ends do not fully match the called genes, so a read error is possible. The CDR3 region has the DNA TGCGCCAGCAGCCCCGTAGGGTTCCCAGACTCCCACGAGCAGTACTTC. Translated, it gives CASSPVGFPDSHEQYF. The chain carries TRBV4-3 and TRBJ2-7; the D is unclear. Germline CDR1 LGHNA, CDR2 YSLEER. The CDR3 extends over 16 amino acids.

The chain uses TRBV7-2 and TRBJ1-1; perhaps TRBD1 as D (5 bases). The CDR3 has 15 residues. CDR1 is SGHTA and CDR2 is FQGNSA in the germline V gene. Trimming took 2 bases from V and 4 from J, leaving 14 bases between them. Here the CDR3 reads CASSLMPGQGTEAFF. In DNA, the CDR3 is TGTGCCAGCAGCTTAATGCCCGGGCAGGGCACTGAAGCTTTCTTT.

Details on this clone: The identical CDR3 is also encoded by other nucleotide sequences in the sample. The J gene is TRBJ2-3, the V gene TRBV9; D is undetermined. Trimming took 0 bases from V and 2 from J, leaving 4 bases between them. The CDR3 loop spans 13 amino acids. Germline CDR1 reads SGDLS; CDR2 reads YYNGEE. For the CDR3, the DNA is TGTGCCAGCAGCGTAGGACCCACAGATACGCAGTATTTT. This gives the protein CASSVGPTDTQYF.

In its sample, this clone was seen a few times. The chain couples TRBV9 to TRBJ2-3; TRBD2 agrees at 8 bases. CDR1 is SGDLS, CDR2 YYNGEE, per germline. V lost 3 bases to trimming and J lost 3 bases; unmatched junction nucleotides: 3. The CDR3 spans 14 residues. The DNA for the CDR3 is TGTGCCAGCAGCGAAGGACTAGCAACAGATACGCAGTATTTT. Translation gives CASSEGLATDTQYF.

V usage is TRBV5-1 and J usage is TRBJ2-7, with 9 bases lining up with TRBD1. The CDR3 length is 14 residues. The V and J ends lost 3 bases and 4 bases, in that order; junction bases with no gene match: 5. The germline CDR1 and CDR2 sequences are SGHRS and YFSETQ. The CDR3 loop reads CASSSGQGLYEQYF. CDR3 bases: TGCGCCAGCAGCTCGGGACAGGGTTTATACGAGCAGTACTTC.

In its sample, this clone was seen a few times. The V gene is TRBV7-6, the J gene TRBJ2-7, with 7 bases identical to TRBD1. The CDR3 consists of 15 residues. Germline-derived CDR1 and CDR2 are SGHVS and FNYEAQ. V lost 5 bases to trimming and J lost 3 bases; unmatched junction nucleotides: 10. The CDR3 reads CASSPAPGQFYEQYF. In DNA form, the CDR3 reads TGTGCCAGCAGCCCCGCCCCGGGACAGTTCTACGAGCAGTACTTC.

The chain employs TRBV30 and TRBJ2-5, with a weak D call TRBD2 (6 bases). Per germline, CDR1 GTSNPN and CDR2 SVGIG (reference sequence). Deletions cut 6 bases from V and 2 bases from J, with 16 bases between. The CDR3 consists of 14 residues. The CDR3, as DNA: TGTGCCTGCAACCGAAGGAGGGGACAAGAGACCCAGTACTTC. Its translation is CACNRRRGQETQYF.

The rearrangement joins TRBV15 to TRBJ2-2; D call uncertain. The germline V gene has CDR1 LNHNV and CDR2 YYDKDF (reference sequence). V lost 0 bases to trimming and J lost 4 bases, with 3 bases between them. The CDR3 is 13 residues long. The CDR3 DNA reads TGTGCCACCAGCAGAGACAGCACCGGGGAGCTGTTTTTT. It encodes CATSRDSTGELFF.

The V gene is TRBV5-4, the J gene TRBJ2-4; TRBD1 matches at 8 bases. The CDR3 loop spans 15 amino acids. CDR1 and CDR2 (germline): SGHNT, YYREEE (reference sequence). V trimming: 4 bases; J trimming: 2 bases; junction bases outside the gene matches: 5. CDR3 coding DNA: TGTGCCAGCAGCCTGACAGGGGATCCCAAAAACATTCAGTACTTC. Its translation: CASSLTGDPKNIQYF. The variable domain in full, with the rest retrieved from reference TRBV5-4 and TRBJ2-4, is ETGVTQSPTHLIKTRGQQVTLRCSSQSGHNTVSWYQQALGQGPQFIFQYYREEENGRGNFPPRFSGLQFPNYSSELNVNALELDDSALYLCASSLTGDPKNIQYFGAGTRLSVL.

This clone was counted only a few times. The same CDR3 also results from other DNA sequences found in this sample. The chain combines TRBV5-1 with TRBJ2-7; D is unresolved. V lost 3 bases, J lost 0 bases, and 4 bases lay in between. From germline, CDR1 is SGHRS and CDR2 YFSETQ. The CDR3 extends over 12 amino acids. Here the CDR3 DNA reads TGCGCCAGCAGCTCTTCCTCCTACGAGCAGTACTTC. It translates to CASSSSSYEQYF.

The chain combines TRBV19 with TRBJ2-1, with D maybe TRBD2 (6 bases). CDR3 size: 17 residues. CDR1 is LNHDA, CDR2 SQIVND, per germline (reference sequence). Trimming stripped 0 bases from V and 5 bases from J, with 17 bases between. For the CDR3, the DNA is TGTGCCAGTAGTATAGACCCCTTCGGGAGAGTGGACAATGAGCAGTTCTTC. It yields the protein CASSIDPFGRVDNEQFF.

The rearrangement uses TRBV7-9 and TRBJ2-1; 10 bases are a match to TRBD1. CDR1 is SEHNR, CDR2 FQNEAQ, per germline (reference sequence). The CDR3 has 13 residues. The CDR3 protein is CALTGDRGHEQFF. CDR3 DNA sequence: TGTGCACTCACCGGGGACAGGGGTCATGAGCAGTTCTTC.

J is TRBJ2-3 and V is TRBV7-8, with D possibly being TRBD1 (5 bases). V lost 3 bases and J lost 0, with 10 bases in between. The CDR3 contains 15 residues. In germline, CDR1 is SGHVS, CDR2 FQNEAQ. CDR3 sequence: CASSFDRPSTDTQYF. In DNA, the CDR3 is TGTGCCAGCAGCTTCGACAGACCTAGCACAGATACGCAGTATTTT.

This clone has just a few counts. CDR3 DNA sequence: TGTGCCAGCAGCCGACAGCTTCACACTGAAGCTTTCTTT. Translated: CASSRQLHTEAFF. This sequence joins TRBV7-2 and TRBJ1-1; D may be TRBD1 (5 bases). The CDR3 is 13 amino acids. The germline CDR1 and CDR2 sequences are SGHTA and FQGNSA. V shed 5 bases and J shed 3 bases, with 10 bases lying between them.

The gene calls are TRBV2 and TRBJ2-7, with 7 positions matching TRBD1. CDR1 and CDR2 from the germline V gene are SNHLY and FYNNEI. Trimming at V came to 3 bases and at J to 5 bases, leaving 10 bases not matched to a gene. This CDR3 spans 15 amino acids. The CDR3 DNA reads as TGTGCCAGCAGTGAGACAGGGATGAATGTGAACGAGCAGTACTTC. Protein product: CASSETGMNVNEQYF.

The rearrangement joins TRBV5-1 to TRBJ2-2; D call uncertain. Per germline, CDR1 SGHRS and CDR2 YFSETQ. CDR3 length: 14 residues. V lost 4 bases, J lost 1 base, and 8 bases lay in between. This CDR3 reads CASSRDRNTGELFF. The CDR3 DNA reads TGCGCCAGCAGCCGTGATCGGAACACCGGGGAGCTGTTTTTT.

This clone was recorded a few times. J is TRBJ2-1 and V is TRBV4-3, with TRBD2 matching 11 bases. Germline CDR1 is LGHNA and CDR2 is YSLEER. J was trimmed by 12 bases and V by 1 base; bases with no gene match: 20. The CDR3 runs to 19 residues. CDR3 nucleotides: TGCGCCAGCAGCCAAGGTTTTAGCGGGAGGGCCATGATTTCCCATGGGCAGTTCTTC. It encodes CASSQGFSGRAMISHGQFF.

The V call is TRBV7-2, the J call TRBJ2-1, with 13 bases lining up with TRBD2. V lost 4 bases and J lost 7; bases outside the gene matches: 10. CDR3 length: 17 amino acids. CDR1 is SGHTA and CDR2 is FQGNSA in the germline V gene. CDR3 region: CASSSSSTSGGANEQFF. CDR3 in DNA: TGTGCCAGCAGCTCTTCTTCCACTAGCGGGGGGGCGAATGAGCAGTTCTTC.